The 25 T cell receptor beta chains below come from one sample, sequenced in a study of blood T cells in healthy people across ages. A sample-barcoded 5' primer and a J-beta primer mix were used in a second PCR of roughly 7 to 12 cycles. Via MiXCR, TCRdb re-called the 5' RACE reads, giving one row per CDR3 protein. The sample has over a million distinct CDR3 sequences, 20% to 25% seen once. Separately, the same data were catalogued under a study of T cells of mothers and their children.

The sample taken for sequencing was blood. The receptors originated from a girl aged 2 to 9 in good health.

The rearrangement uses TRBV6-6 and TRBJ1-1; D is unresolved. The CDR3 is 14 amino acids. The V gene's germline CDR1 is MNHNY and CDR2 SVGAGI (reference sequence). Trimming removed 6 bases from V and 1 base from J, with 12 bases in between. The DNA for the CDR3 is TGTGCCAGCAGCCCCCCGAGCAGGAACACTGAAGCTTTCTTT. Its protein product is CASSPPSRNTEAFF.

This clonotype was recorded a few times. This chain uses TRBV7-3 with TRBJ2-7, with 8 bases that match TRBD2. V gave up 3 bases and J gave up 4 bases; unmatched junction bases: 11. The CDR3 has 16 amino acids. CDR1 and CDR2 from the germline V gene are SGHTA and FQGTGA. The CDR3 DNA is TGTGCCAGCAGCTTGGGTCCCGGGAGGGCTGGGTACGAGCAGTACTTC. It yields the protein CASSLGPGRAGYEQYF. The whole variable domain, filled in from reference TRBV7-3 and TRBJ2-7, reads GAGVSQTPSNKVTEKGKYVELRCDPISGHTALYWYRQSLGQGPEFLIYFQGTGAADDSGLPNDRFFAVRPEGSVSTLKIQRTERGDSAVYLCASSLGPGRAGYEQYFGPGTRLTVT.

The CDR3 here is CASSLSTGQGAHNEQFF. CDR3 in DNA: TGTGCCAGCAGTTTAAGTACGGGACAGGGGGCACACAATGAGCAGTTCTTC. This rearrangement joins TRBV28 to TRBJ2-1; TRBD1 matches at 12 bases. The V gene end was trimmed by 2 bases and the J gene end by 5 bases; junction bases not matched to a gene: 7. CDR3 length equals 17 residues. Germline CDR1 MDHEN, CDR2 SYDVKM.

The sample holds a few counts of this clonotype. CDR3 residues: CSVTQVGELFF. CDR3 in DNA: TGCAGCGTTACTCAGGTCGGGGAGCTGTTTTTT. This chain joins TRBV29-1 and TRBJ2-2; D remains unclear. The CDR3 runs to 11 residues. Germline V gene lookup returns CDR1 SQVTM and CDR2 ANQGSEA. V lost 5 bases, J lost 7 bases, and 8 bases lay in between.

This clonotype was picked up a small number of times. The chain is built from TRBV10-3 and TRBJ2-5; 11 bases are a match to TRBD2. The J call may not be correct, given that the DNA end is closer to TRBJ2-1. In germline, CDR1 is ENHRY, CDR2 SYGVKD. The CDR3 totals 14 residues. The CDR3 here is CAISTSGGYNEQFF. Written as DNA, the CDR3 is TGTGCCATCAGTACTAGCGGGGGTTACAATGAGCAGTTCTTC.

The CDR3 here is CASSMGGDRWTYTQYF. CDR3 DNA: TGTGCCAGTAGTATGGGTGGGGACAGGTGGACATATACGCAGTATTTT. V gene TRBV19 combines with J gene TRBJ2-3; 8 bases agree with TRBD1. Germline values: CDR1 LNHDA, CDR2 SQIVND (reference sequence). The CDR3 consists of 16 residues. The junction had 12 bases not matched to a gene; V was cut back by 3 bases and J by 7 bases.

DNA for the CDR3: TGTGCCAGCAGCTCCGGGACAGGGGGCGGGGTAGGAGAGACCCAGTACTTC. Protein: CASSSGTGGGVGETQYF. The V and J genes are TRBV11-2 and TRBJ2-5, with 12 nucleotides matching TRBD1. With 4 bases clipped from V and 4 bases from J, the junction kept 10 bases outside the gene matches. Germline-derived CDR1 and CDR2 are SGHAT and FQNNGV. The CDR3 runs to 17 residues.

The chain has TRBV20-1 and TRBJ1-1, with no clear D. Trimming removed 7 bases at V and 7 bases at J, with 10 bases between. Germline CDR1 DFQATT, CDR2 SNEGSKA (reference sequence). This CDR3 has 10 amino acids. The CDR3 loop reads CSVLKNEAFF. CDR3 DNA: TGCAGTGTCCTGAAGAATGAAGCTTTCTTT.

This clonotype was seen a handful of times. V usage is TRBV5-1 and J usage is TRBJ1-1; D may be TRBD1 (6 bases). This CDR3 has 19 amino acids. CDR1 is SGHRS and CDR2 is YFSETQ in the germline V gene. V was shortened by 9 bases and J by 1 base, with 31 bases between the two germline ends. The CDR3 DNA sequence: TGCGCCACCAAACGTACGACAGGTCTGGGTTTAGAGGGGAACACTGAAGCTTTCTTT. It encodes CATKRTTGLGLEGNTEAFF.

This chain uses TRBV11-2 with TRBJ2-7, with unresolved D. This CDR3 contains 14 residues. Germline V lookup: CDR1 SGHAT, CDR2 FQNNGV. The V end lost 7 bases, the J end lost 5 bases, and 18 bases lay between the germline ends. In DNA, the CDR3 is TGTGCCAGCAAACAAATCGGGTGGGCAGACGAGCAGTACTTC. Protein: CASKQIGWADEQYF. Full variable domain (rest looked up from reference TRBV11-2 and TRBJ2-7): EAGVAQSPRYKIIEKRQSVAFWCNPISGHATLYWYQQILGQGPKLLIQFQNNGVVDDSQLPKDRFSAERLKGVDSTLKIQPAKLEDSAVYLCASKQIGWADEQYFGPGTRLTVT.

This clonotype has only a few counts. The chain recombines TRBV29-1 with TRBJ2-2, with D possibly matching TRBD2 (5 bases). CDR1 and CDR2 from the germline V gene are SQVTM and ANQGSEA. The CDR3 is 15 amino acids. Between the trimmed V and J ends, which lost 5 bases and 0 bases, there was a span of 13 bases. The CDR3 region is CSVSSGTPNTGELFF. The CDR3 bases are TGCAGCGTTTCCAGCGGCACACCGAACACCGGGGAGCTGTTTTTT.

This clonotype was picked up a small number of times. V usage is TRBV7-2 and J usage is TRBJ2-1; the D is unclear. TRBJ2-7 matches the DNA end more closely, so the J call is doubtful. This CDR3 spans 12 amino acids. Germline assignment: CDR1 SGHTA and CDR2 FQGNSA. CDR3 nucleotide sequence: TGTGCCAGCAGCTTAGCTCAACACGAGCAGTACTTC. This gives the protein CASSLAQHEQYF.

The V gene is TRBV6-4, the J gene TRBJ2-1, with 12 positions matching TRBD2. There are 15 residues in the CDR3. V lost 5 bases, J lost 9 bases, and 8 bases stayed unmatched. The germline V gene has CDR1 MRHNA and CDR2 SNTAGT. The CDR3 region is CASSKTSGSQSEQFF. In DNA, the CDR3 is TGTGCCAGCAGTAAGACTAGCGGGAGTCAAAGTGAGCAGTTCTTC.

A few counts support this clonotype. The chain links TRBV5-1 to TRBJ2-7; 8 bases fit TRBD2. V lost 3 bases and J lost 3; bases outside the gene matches: 5. Looked up from germline, CDR1 is SGHRS and CDR2 is YFSETQ. The CDR3 is 14 amino acids. The DNA of the CDR3 is TGCGCCAGCAGCTCGGCGGGGGGTTTCTACGAGCAGTACTTC. The encoded protein is CASSSAGGFYEQYF.

In this sample, this clonotype turned up a few times. The germline gene is not matched at one end of the junction; a read error may be the cause. V usage is TRBV7-7 and J usage is TRBJ1-3; possibly TRBD1 for D (5 bases). Germline CDR1 SSHAT, CDR2 FNYEAQ (reference sequence). The CDR3 spans 13 residues. In DNA form, the CDR3 reads TGTGCTAGCAGCCGAGATCCAGGGAACACCATATATTTT. Its protein product is CASSRDPGNTIYF.

The J gene is TRBJ2-3, the V gene TRBV20-1; TRBD1 agrees at 9 bases. This CDR3 is built from 16 residues. Trimming at V came to 0 bases and at J to 4 bases, leaving 8 bases not matched to a gene. The V gene's germline CDR1 is DFQATT and CDR2 SNEGSKA (reference sequence). For the CDR3, the DNA is TGCAGTGCTAGAGACGGGACAGGGAGAGATGCAGATACGCAGTATTTT. This codes for CSARDGTGRDADTQYF.

The chain has TRBV9 and TRBJ2-1; 7 nucleotides agree with TRBD1. The J segment lost 7 bases and the V segment lost 2 bases, leaving 9 bases of the junction unmatched. The CDR3 totals 15 residues. The V gene's germline CDR1 is SGDLS and CDR2 YYNGEE. As DNA, the CDR3 is TGTGCCAGCAGCGTGGGGACAGAGACTTTTAATGAGCAGTTCTTC. Protein: CASSVGTETFNEQFF. The whole variable domain, remainder taken from reference TRBV9 and TRBJ2-1, is DSGVTQTPKHLITATGQRVTLRCSPRSGDLSVYWYQQSLDQGLQFLIQYYNGEERAKGNILERFSAQQFPDLHSELNLSSLELGDSALYFCASSVGTETFNEQFFGPGTRLTVL.

This rearrangement joins TRBV10-3 to TRBJ1-2, with TRBD1 identical over 9 bases. Trimming took 4 bases from V and 6 from J; bases not matched to a gene: 9. The CDR3 runs 15 residues. Germline V gives CDR1 ENHRY, CDR2 SYGVKD. Here the CDR3 reads CAISGAQGAFDGYTF. CDR3 in DNA: TGTGCCATCAGTGGGGCACAGGGGGCATTCGATGGCTACACCTTC.

This chain uses TRBV7-9 with TRBJ2-7; 11 bases map to TRBD1. V dropped 4 bases and J dropped 5; count of bases not matched to a gene: 7. Germline CDR1 is SEHNR and CDR2 is FQNEAQ (reference sequence). This CDR3 is built from 15 residues. CDR3 sequence (DNA): TGTGCCAGCAGCTCGCTGGGACAGGGGGGCCACGAGCAGTACTTC. Amino acids: CASSSLGQGGHEQYF.

V and J are TRBV28 and TRBJ2-1; D is possibly TRBD1 (5 bases). This CDR3 is 15 amino acids long. V lost 3 bases, J lost 7 bases, and 16 bases lay in between. Germline CDR1 is MDHEN and CDR2 is SYDVKM. The CDR3 nucleotides read TGTGCCAGCAGTTTTCCTCCCACAGGTGAGAATGAGCAGTTCTTC. Translating it yields CASSFPPTGENEQFF.

Note on this clonotype: Germline is not matched at one junction end, which may reflect a read error. This chain uses TRBV7-7 with TRBJ2-3, with TRBD1 matching over 8 bases. This CDR3 has 13 amino acids. CDR1 and CDR2 (germline): SSHAT, FNYEAQ (reference sequence). The CDR3 region is CASSPGGGNTQYF. CDR3 DNA sequence: TGTGCTAGCAGCCCAGGGGGCGGAAATACGCAGTATTTT.

The V and J genes are TRBV6-5 and TRBJ2-3; TRBD2 agrees at 11 bases. This CDR3 contains 21 residues. After removal of 4 bases from V and 3 bases from J, the junction contained 21 bases not matched to a gene. The germline gives CDR1 MNHEY, CDR2 SVGAGI. In nucleotides, the CDR3 is TGTGCCAGCAGTTTCTCTATCCTGACTAGCGGGAAAGTCGGGGGAACAGATACGCAGTATTTT. As protein: CASSFSILTSGKVGGTDTQYF.

A remark on this clonotype: The junction departs from the called germline gene at one end, perhaps through a read error. The V gene is TRBV7-2, the J gene TRBJ1-2; D gene ambiguous. CDR3 length: 10 residues. Germline V gene data show CDR1 as SGHTA and CDR2 as FQGNSA. CDR3 DNA: TGTGCCAGCAGCGAATATGGCTACGCCTTC. This sequence encodes CASSEYGYAF.

The chain links TRBV4-1 to TRBJ2-6; a weak D match, TRBD1 (6 bases). The CDR3 runs 17 residues. Trimming left V 5 bases short and J 0 bases short, with 14 bases between. Looked up from germline, CDR1 is MGHRA and CDR2 is YSYEKL. CDR3 sequence (DNA): TGCGCCAGCAGCGTCCAGGACAGCCTCTCTGGGGCCAACGTCCTGACTTTC. Residues: CASSVQDSLSGANVLTF.

J is TRBJ2-3 and V is TRBV10-3, with D perhaps TRBD1 (5 bases). The germline V gene has CDR1 ENHRY and CDR2 SYGVKD. CDR3 size: 15 residues. Trimming took off 0 bases at V and 2 bases at J, with 9 bases between the two ends. CDR3 residues: CAISESKGFTDTQYF. CDR3 nucleotide sequence: TGTGCCATCAGTGAGTCGAAGGGGTTCACAGATACGCAGTATTTT.